The rows below give T cell receptor beta chains drawn from one sample of a study of CD8+ T cells in alopecia areata. Clones were sequenced by immunoSEQ multiplex PCR, and TCRdb holds only the in-frame ones, with some missing. The sample has 120,000 or so clones; around 48% are singletons. Sequencing was carried out using NKG2D-low CD8+ T cells sorted from blood. Every receptor here comes from a human donor with alopecia areata. Both conserved end residues are part of each CDR3. The D gene is left open where the match is weak. The size field is filled for only some rows; it gives once, few, many or a size class.

V gene,D gene,J gene,clone size,CDR3 protein,CDR3 DNA
TRBV29-1,TRBD2,TRBJ2-1,few,CSPAAGEGNEQFF,TGCAGCCCCGCGGCGGGAGAAGGGAATGAGCAGTTCTTC
TRBV9,.,TRBJ2-5,.,CASSAASGDPQETQYF,TGTGCCAGCAGCGCCGCTTCAGGGGACCCCCAAGAGACCCAGTACTTC
TRBV29-1,.,TRBJ2-1,few,CSVEGPHEQFF,TGCAGCGTTGAGGGGCCCCATGAGCAGTTCTTC
TRBV7-8,TRBD1,TRBJ2-5,.,CASSPTMDRGPQETQYF,TGTGCCAGCAGCCCTACGATGGACAGGGGGCCACAAGAGACCCAGTACTTC
TRBV27,TRBD1,TRBJ2-7,.,CASSPAGQGVTYEQYF,TGTGCCAGCAGCCCCGCTGGACAGGGCGTAACCTACGAGCAGTACTTC
TRBV23-1,TRBD1,TRBJ2-1,.,CASKPGQGIDEQFF,TGCGCCTCAAAACCGGGACAGGGAATCGATGAGCAGTTCTTC
TRBV29-1,.,TRBJ2-3,.,CSVGQREMGTVVDTQYF,TGCAGCGTGGGACAGCGGGAGATGGGGACCGTTGTAGATACGCAGTATTTT
TRBV28,TRBD2,TRBJ2-5,few,CASSEAGGGTQDF,TGTGCCAGCAGTGAGGCGGGCGGGGGGACCCAGGACTTC
TRBV23-1,TRBD1,TRBJ2-7,.,CASSPLRQGQYF,TGCGCCAGCAGTCCACTTCGACAGGGGCAGTACTTC
TRBV29-1,.,TRBJ2-3,.,CSASSRSLADTQYF,TGCAGCGCTTCCAGTAGATCCCTTGCAGATACGCAGTATTTT
TRBV28,TRBD2,TRBJ2-1,few,CASSLRSAGVEQFF,TGTGCCAGCAGTTTAAGGTCAGCGGGAGTTGAGCAGTTCTTC
TRBV7-9,TRBD2,TRBJ2-1,.,CASSPGTSDEQFF,TGTGCCAGCAGCCCCGGGACTAGCGATGAGCAGTTCTTC
TRBV27,.,TRBJ2-7,.,CASSFTDLGYEQYF,TGTGCCAGCAGTTTTACAGACCTAGGGTACGAGCAGTACTTC
TRBV29-1,TRBD1,TRBJ1-3,.,CSAEPRDRIGNTIYF,TGCAGCGCAGAGCCACGGGACAGGATAGGAAACACCATATATTTT
TRBV27,.,TRBJ2-5,.,CASSRNTGTEETQYF,TGTGCCAGCAGTCGAAACACAGGGACGGAAGAGACCCAGTACTTC
TRBV29-1,.,TRBJ2-1,.,CSHWSGSDNEQFF,TGCAGCCACTGGAGCGGATCGGACAATGAGCAGTTCTTC
TRBV7-9,.,TRBJ2-1,few,CASRRTDPNYNEQFF,TGTGCCAGCAGGAGGACAGACCCAAACTACAATGAGCAGTTCTTC
TRBV21-1,.,TRBJ2-7,few,CASSQGLAGFSYEQYF,TGTGCCAGCAGCCAGGGACTAGCGGGCTTCTCCTACGAGCAGTACTTC
TRBV30,TRBD2,TRBJ2-7,.,CAWNDRGGHEQYF,TGTGCCTGGAATGACCGGGGGGGGCACGAGCAGTACTTC
TRBV5-1,.,TRBJ1-1,.,CASSDGQNTEAFF,TGCGCCAGCAGCGACGGACAGAACACTGAAGCTTTCTTT
TRBV7-9,TRBD1,TRBJ1-1,few,CASSRQGRTEAFF,TGTGCCAGCAGCAGACAGGGTCGTACTGAAGCTTTCTTT
TRBV29-1,.,TRBJ1-2,.,CSVEGGRAAPRYGYTF,TGCAGCGTCGAGGGAGGCAGGGCCGCCCCGAGATATGGCTACACCTTC
TRBV29-1,TRBD1,TRBJ2-3,few,CSFCFIGTGFGRTDTQYF,TGCAGCTTCTGCTTTATTGGGACAGGGTTTGGGCGCACAGATACGCAGTATTTT
TRBV28,.,TRBJ1-1,few,CASSPQGGMNTEAFF,TGTGCCAGCAGCCCCCAAGGAGGCATGAACACTGAAGCTTTCTTT
TRBV29-1,TRBD1,TRBJ2-1,.,CSVEGIQGPAYNEQFF,TGCAGCGTTGAAGGCATACAGGGGCCCGCCTACAATGAGCAGTTCTTC
TRBV5-1,.,TRBJ2-7,.,CASSPGHSFYEQYF,TGCGCCAGCAGCCCAGGACACTCATTCTACGAGCAGTACTTC
TRBV25-1,.,TRBJ2-1,few,CASSGLASEQFF,TGTGCCAGCAGTGGCCTAGCGAGTGAGCAGTTCTTC
TRBV29-1,.,TRBJ1-1,few,CSVDHGGEAFF,TGCAGCGTTGACCATGGCGGAGAAGCTTTCTTT
TRBV29-1,.,TRBJ2-7,.,CSVVGGAYEQYF,TGCAGCGTTGTTGGCGGAGCCTACGAGCAGTACTTC
TRBV30,.,TRBJ2-7,.,CAWSEKGPSYEQYF,TGTGCCTGGAGTGAGAAGGGTCCCTCGTACGAGCAGTACTTC
TRBV5-6,.,TRBJ2-4,.,CASSWGTPGPQNIQYF,TGTGCCAGCAGCTGGGGGACCCCCGGCCCCCAAAACATTCAGTACTTC
TRBV29-1,.,TRBJ2-1,few,CSVEVLTGDEQFF,TGCAGCGTTGAAGTTCTGACAGGCGATGAGCAGTTCTTC
TRBV29-1,.,TRBJ2-7,.,CSVDSSYEQYF,TGCAGCGTTGACAGTTCCTACGAGCAGTACTTC
TRBV7-9,.,TRBJ2-5,.,CASSSPDKGQTQYF,TGTGCCAGCAGCAGCCCCGATAAGGGACAGACCCAGTACTTC
TRBV7-2,.,TRBJ2-7,few,CASSLGSRDPYEQYF,TGTGCCAGCAGCTTAGGTTCGCGGGACCCCTACGAGCAGTACTTC
TRBV7-2,.,TRBJ1-1,.,CASSPTNTEAFF,TGTGCCAGCAGCCCCACAAACACTGAAGCTTTCTTT
TRBV29-1,.,TRBJ1-4,.,CSVEDITVLNEKLFF,TGCAGCGTTGAAGATATCACAGTTCTTAATGAAAAACTGTTTTTT
TRBV27,TRBD2,TRBJ2-7,.,CATASGNSYEQYF,TGTGCCACCGCAAGCGGGAACTCCTACGAGCAGTACTTC
TRBV11-2,TRBD1,TRBJ2-5,.,CASSSTGNPQETQYF,TGTGCCAGCAGCTCGACAGGGAACCCCCAAGAGACCCAGTACTTC
TRBV29-1,.,TRBJ2-3,few,CSVQPRTDTQYF,TGCAGCGTTCAACCCAGGACAGATACGCAGTATTTT
TRBV15,.,TRBJ1-6,once,CATRDSGGASPLHF,TGTGCCACCAGGGACAGTGGGGGCGCTTCACCCCTCCACTTT
TRBV29-1,.,TRBJ2-7,.,CSVEGTYEQYF,TGCAGCGTTGAAGGTACCTACGAGCAGTACTTC
TRBV7-9,TRBD2,TRBJ2-1,few,CASSNPGTSDNEQFF,TGTGCCAGCAGCAACCCCGGGACTAGCGACAATGAGCAGTTCTTC
TRBV29-1,TRBD1,TRBJ1-2,.,CSVGHTGGLGYGYTF,TGCAGCGTGGGACACACAGGGGGCCTAGGCTATGGCTACACCTTC
TRBV4-1,.,TRBJ2-1,.,CASSPTENEQFF,TGCGCCAGCAGCCCGACAGAAAATGAGCAGTTCTTC
TRBV2,.,TRBJ2-7,.,CASSEGRLEYEQYF,TGTGCCAGCAGTGAGGGACGGCTGGAGTACGAGCAGTACTTC
TRBV30,.,TRBJ2-7,.,CAWRLGYEQYF,TGTGCCTGGAGGCTCGGTTACGAGCAGTACTTC
TRBV7-9,.,TRBJ2-2,few,CASSLTIAGELFF,TGTGCCAGCAGCCTCACTATTGCCGGGGAGCTGTTTTTT
TRBV4-3,TRBD2,TRBJ2-1,.,CASSQAAPGGAGESHEQFF,TGCGCCAGCAGCCAAGCAGCCCCGGGGGGAGCGGGAGAGAGTCATGAGCAGTTCTTC
TRBV28,TRBD2,TRBJ2-7,.,CATLAGGGEQYF,TGTGCGACACTAGCGGGGGGAGGCGAGCAGTACTTC
TRBV11-2,.,TRBJ2-7,.,CASSSGDEQYF,TGTGCCAGCAGCTCCGGGGACGAGCAGTACTTC
TRBV2,.,TRBJ2-7,.,CASSQGRQYF,TGTGCCAGCAGCCAGGGTAGGCAGTACTTC
TRBV29-1,.,TRBJ2-3,.,CSVLGDGSTDTQYF,TGCAGCGTTCTGGGGGACGGTTCGACAGATACGCAGTATTTT